Below, 28 T cell receptor beta chains from the same sample are listed, as sequenced in a study of T-cell memory formation after mild COVID-19. TCRdb reanalysed the 5' RACE reads using MiXCR and keeps one entry per CDR3 protein. The table shows about 240,000 distinct CDR3 sequences, with 9.4% occurring only once. The specimen was PBMCs or a T cell subset sorted from them (not recorded which). The receptor set was obtained from a young man who had mild COVID-19 (a few samples of this study predate the infection). Cell type and time point are not known.

This chain links TRBV18 with TRBJ2-7, with D maybe TRBD2 (6 bases). This CDR3 region has 11 residues. The germline V gene has CDR1 KGHSH and CDR2 LQKENI. V gave up 5 bases and J gave up 7 bases, with 9 bases separating them. CDR3 DNA: TGTGCCAGCTCATCGGAGGGGGAGCAGTACTTC. Amino acid sequence: CASSSEGEQYF. Looking up the rest from reference TRBV18 and TRBJ2-7 gives the full variable domain: NAGVMQNPRHLVRRRGQEARLRCSPMKGHSHVYWYRQLPEEGLKFMVYLQKENIIDESGMPKERFSAEFPKEGPSILRIQQVVRGDSAAYFCASSSEGEQYFGPGTRLTVT.

There are a few counts of this clonotype. CDR3 amino acids: CAISEGGRRTDTQYF. CDR3 bases: TGTGCCATCAGTGAAGGGGGCCGGAGGACAGATACGCAGTATTTT. This chain joins TRBV10-3 and TRBJ2-3; 7 bases map to TRBD1. The CDR3 runs to 15 residues. The germline gives CDR1 ENHRY, CDR2 SYGVKD. V shed 3 bases, J shed 3 bases, and the junction held 6 bases outside the gene matches.

The CDR3 DNA is TGTGCCAGCAGTCCCGACAGGGGAAGGTACAATGAGCAGTTCTTC. This encodes CASSPDRGRYNEQFF. V and J are TRBV12-3 or TRBV12-4 and TRBJ2-1, with 8 nucleotides matching TRBD1. CDR3 length: 15 residues. The V and J ends lost 5 bases and 4 bases, in that order; junction bases with no gene match: 7.

In this sample, this clonotype turned up a few times. The chain combines TRBV12-3 or TRBV12-4 with TRBJ2-3; D remains ambiguous. Trimming removed 5 bases at V and 5 bases at J, with 5 bases between. CDR3 length: 11 residues. CDR3 DNA sequence: TGTGCCAGCAGTCCTCTAGATACGCAGTATTTT. It is translated as CASSPLDTQYF.

This clonotype was found a few times. The chain uses TRBV4-1 and TRBJ2-5; TRBD2 matches at 9 bases. V dropped 2 bases and J dropped 3; count of bases not matched to a gene: 13. The CDR3 totals 18 residues. Germline loops: CDR1 MGHRA, CDR2 YSYEKL. The CDR3 DNA reads TGCGCCAGCAGCCAACCCCCGGTTGGTAGCGGGGGAGAAGAGACCCAGTACTTC. It codes for CASSQPPVGSGGEETQYF.

This clonotype was counted between two and nine times. The chain couples TRBV19 to TRBJ1-1; D unclear. The CDR3 covers 12 residues. Looked up from germline, CDR1 is LNHDA and CDR2 is SQIVND (reference sequence). The V and J ends lost 6 bases and 5 bases respectively, with 10 bases between them. The CDR3 DNA reads as TGTGCCAGTAGCCCCACCGGGACTGAAGCTTTCTTT. Translated: CASSPTGTEAFF. The full variable domain, rest sourced from reference TRBV19 and TRBJ1-1, is DGGITQSPKYLFRKEGQNVTLSCEQNLNHDAMYWYRQDPGQGLRLIYYSQIVNDFQKGDIAEGYSVSREKKESFPLTVTSAQKNPTAFYLCASSPTGTEAFFGQGTRLTVV.

The chain carries TRBV11-2 and TRBJ1-1, with 8 bases that match TRBD1. CDR3 length: 13 amino acids. Germline values: CDR1 SGHAT, CDR2 FQNNGV. V shed 4 bases and J 8 bases; nucleotides not matched to a gene: 6. The DNA for the CDR3 is TGTGCCAGCAGCTCGGACAGGGCCATAGAAGCTTTCTTT. It specifies CASSSDRAIEAFF.

This clonotype was picked up a small number of times. V and J are TRBV20-1 and TRBJ1-5, with TRBD1 as a possible D gene (5 bases). Trimming took off 5 bases at V and 1 base at J, with 9 bases between the two ends. CDR1 and CDR2 (germline): DFQATT, SNEGSKA (reference sequence). CDR3 length: 13 residues. The CDR3 protein is CSAEAGSNQPQHF. CDR3 nucleotide sequence: TGCAGTGCTGAGGCAGGGAGCAATCAGCCCCAGCATTTT.

The gene calls are TRBV4-1 and TRBJ2-1, with TRBD1 matching over 9 bases. J was trimmed by 2 bases and V by 4 bases; bases with no gene match: 9. The CDR3 loop spans 17 amino acids. The V gene's germline CDR1 is MGHRA and CDR2 YSYEKL. The CDR3 loop is CASSPTTGGLPYNEQFF. CDR3 sequence (DNA): TGCGCCAGCAGCCCTACGACAGGGGGTCTACCCTACAATGAGCAGTTCTTC.

The CDR3 loop is CASSRTTNEKLFF. In DNA, the CDR3 is TGTGCCAGCAGCCGGACAACTAATGAAAAACTGTTTTTT. The V and J genes are TRBV7-2 and TRBJ1-4, with D unclear. Between the trimmed V and J ends, which lost 5 bases and 0 bases, there was a span of 4 bases. The CDR3 totals 13 residues. Germline V CDR1 and CDR2: SGHTA, FQGNSA.

The rearrangement uses TRBV20-1 and TRBJ2-4; D is uncertain. V was trimmed by 6 bases and J by 7 bases, leaving 10 bases between them. CDR3 length: 11 residues. CDR1 DFQATT and CDR2 SNEGSKA come from the germline V gene (reference sequence). The CDR3 nucleotides read TGCAGTGCCGATTGGCTGAACATTCAGTACTTC. Protein product: CSADWLNIQYF.

The rearrangement uses TRBV7-8 and TRBJ1-6, with no clear D. This CDR3 is built from 15 residues. Germline V gene data show CDR1 as SGHVS and CDR2 as FQNEAQ. The germline V and J ends were trimmed by 6 bases and 3 bases, with 12 bases remaining between them. The CDR3 is CASRRTADYNSPLHF. The CDR3 coding sequence is TGTGCCAGCAGAAGAACAGCGGACTATAATTCACCCCTCCACTTT.

This clonotype has only a few counts. The chain is built from TRBV25-1 and TRBJ1-5; maybe TRBD1 (5 bases). This CDR3 is built from 14 residues. CDR1 is MGHDK, CDR2 SYGVNS, per germline. V was clipped by 6 bases and J by 0 bases, with 9 bases between them. This CDR3 reads CASSVTGSNQPQHF. Here the CDR3 DNA reads TGTGCCAGCAGCGTCACAGGTAGCAATCAGCCCCAGCATTTT.

V gene TRBV15 combines with J gene TRBJ2-2, with D possibly matching TRBD1 (7 bases). V lost 3 bases, J lost 7 bases, and 15 bases lay in between. Germline V gene lookup returns CDR1 LNHNV and CDR2 YYDKDF (reference sequence). The CDR3 contains 15 residues. CDR3 residues: CATSSSGGYGGELFF. For the CDR3, the DNA is TGTGCCACCAGCAGCTCAGGGGGGTACGGCGGGGAGCTGTTTTTT.

This chain uses TRBV15 with TRBJ2-5; D unclear. The V end was cut by 2 bases, the J end by 4 bases, with 8 bases between. In germline, CDR1 is LNHNV, CDR2 YYDKDF (reference sequence). CDR3 length equals 13 residues. CDR3 DNA sequence: TGTGCCACCAGCAGACTGACATCAGAGACCCAGTACTTC. Protein sequence: CATSRLTSETQYF.

The chain has TRBV6-6 and TRBJ2-1; D is ambiguous. CDR1 MNHNY and CDR2 SVGAGI come from the germline V gene (reference sequence). Trimming took off 0 bases at V and 3 bases at J, with 6 bases between the two ends. CDR3 size: 14 residues. In nucleotides, the CDR3 is TGTGCCAGCAGTTACTCTCAAGTCTACAATGAGCAGTTCTTC. This encodes CASSYSQVYNEQFF.

This clonotype was seen a few times. V is TRBV5-1 and J is TRBJ1-4; 9 positions match TRBD1. The junction had 5 bases not matched to a gene; V was cut back by 0 bases and J by 8 bases. Germline assignment: CDR1 SGHRS and CDR2 YFSETQ. There are 15 residues in the CDR3. The CDR3 is CASSLAGQGNEKLFF. The CDR3 region has the DNA TGCGCCAGCAGCTTGGCGGGACAGGGCAACGAAAAACTGTTTTTT.

This clonotype has ten or more counts. This chain uses TRBV20-1 with TRBJ1-1, with D possibly TRBD1 on 6 matching bases. Germline loops: CDR1 DFQATT, CDR2 SNEGSKA (reference sequence). The CDR3 has 13 amino acids. V shed 3 bases and J shed 0 bases, with 8 bases lying between them. CDR3 region: CSARGDMNTEAFF. The CDR3 region has the DNA TGCAGTGCTAGGGGGGACATGAACACTGAAGCTTTCTTT.

This clonotype was seen a handful of times. This rearrangement joins TRBV7-2 to TRBJ1-5; D uncertain. Trimming cost V 3 bases and J 0 bases, with 15 bases left between them. This CDR3 spans 17 amino acids. The germline gives CDR1 SGHTA, CDR2 FQGNSA. CDR3: CASSFLGRSYSNQPQHF. As DNA, the CDR3 is TGTGCCAGCAGCTTCTTAGGTCGGAGCTATAGCAATCAGCCCCAGCATTTT.

The chain combines TRBV9 with TRBJ2-3; perhaps D is TRBD1 or TRBD2 (6 bases each). Germline V gene sequence: CDR1 SGDLS, CDR2 YYNGEE. Between the trimmed V and J ends, which lost 4 bases and 2 bases, there was a span of 14 bases. This CDR3 is built from 15 residues. Here the CDR3 DNA reads TGTGCCAGCAGCCGAAGGGGGGTTTACACAGATACGCAGTATTTT. Its protein is CASSRRGVYTDTQYF.

CDR3 coding DNA: TGTGCCAGTAGTATTTGGACAGGGGAGAAGGAGACCCAGTACTTC. Amino acid sequence: CASSIWTGEKETQYF. V and J are TRBV19 and TRBJ2-5, with TRBD1 matching 9 bases. The J segment lost 5 bases and the V segment lost 3 bases, leaving 7 bases of the junction unmatched. Germline CDR1 and CDR2: LNHDA and SQIVND (reference sequence). The CDR3 extends over 15 amino acids.

This clonotype was seen only a few times. The gene calls are TRBV5-1 and TRBJ2-1; TRBD1 matches at 8 bases. Germline lookup yields CDR1 SGHRS and CDR2 YFSETQ. The ends lost 0 bases at V and 4 bases at J; junction bases unmatched: 3. This CDR3 is built from 15 residues. CDR3 loop: CASSLGRGLYNEQFF. The CDR3 region has the DNA TGCGCCAGCAGCTTGGGCAGGGGGCTGTACAATGAGCAGTTCTTC.

This rearrangement joins TRBV12-3 or TRBV12-4 to TRBJ1-1; 9 nucleotides line up with TRBD1. The CDR3 consists of 16 residues. The V segment lost 3 bases and the J segment 7 bases; nucleotides outside the gene matches: 12. CDR3 residues: CASSLGPGQGKNEAFF. CDR3 DNA: TGTGCCAGCAGTTTGGGCCCGGGACAGGGAAAGAATGAAGCTTTCTTT.

This clonotype was recorded at least ten times. V and J are TRBV20-1 and TRBJ2-3; 7 nucleotides line up with TRBD2. CDR3 length: 15 residues. V shed 2 bases and J 0 bases; nucleotides not matched to a gene: 5. CDR1 is DFQATT and CDR2 is SNEGSKA in the germline V gene (reference sequence). The CDR3 coding sequence is TGCAGTGCTAGAAGCTGGCGGGAGAGCACAGATACGCAGTATTTT. Encoded protein: CSARSWRESTDTQYF.

The chain has TRBV20-1 and TRBJ2-3; 9 positions match TRBD2. Germline V lookup: CDR1 DFQATT, CDR2 SNEGSKA (reference sequence). The V gene end was trimmed by 1 base and the J gene end by 4 bases; junction bases not matched to a gene: 6. The CDR3 loop spans 15 amino acids. CDR3: CSARVAGGQSDTQYF. CDR3 sequence (DNA): TGCAGTGCTAGAGTTGCGGGGGGGCAGTCAGATACGCAGTATTTT.

This chain joins TRBV7-9 and TRBJ1-2; 7 bases match TRBD1. Germline assignment: CDR1 SEHNR and CDR2 FQNEAQ (reference sequence). After removal of 5 bases from V and 2 bases from J, the junction contained 5 bases not matched to a gene. CDR3 size: 14 residues. CDR3 region: CASSRRDRNYGYTF. CDR3 nucleotides: TGTGCCAGCAGCCGTCGGGACAGAAACTATGGCTACACCTTC. Filled out from reference TRBV7-9 and TRBJ1-2, the complete variable domain reads DTGVSQNPRHKITKRGQNVTFRCDPISEHNRLYWYRQTLGQGPEFLTYFQNEAQLEKSRLLSDRFSAERPKGSFSTLEIQRTEQGDSAMYLCASSRRDRNYGYTFGSGTRLTVV.

This clonotype was detected only a few times. This sequence joins TRBV19 and TRBJ1-1; TRBD1 might be the D (5 bases). Trimming took off 1 base at V and 5 bases at J, with 17 bases between the two ends. Germline CDR1 reads LNHDA; CDR2 reads SQIVND (reference sequence). CDR3 length equals 16 residues. CDR3: CASSIARPGLETEAFF. CDR3 nucleotides: TGTGCCAGTAGTATAGCCCGGCCAGGGTTAGAGACTGAAGCTTTCTTT. Complete variable domain (other parts from reference TRBV19 and TRBJ1-1): DGGITQSPKYLFRKEGQNVTLSCEQNLNHDAMYWYRQDPGQGLRLIYYSQIVNDFQKGDIAEGYSVSREKKESFPLTVTSAQKNPTAFYLCASSIARPGLETEAFFGQGTRLTVV.

Note on this clonotype: This sequence may be a read error, since a much larger clone differs from it by one base. The V call is TRBV24-1, the J call TRBJ2-1; D is ambiguous. There are 15 residues in the CDR3. Per germline, CDR1 KGHDR and CDR2 SFDVKD. CDR3 DNA sequence: TGTGCCACCAGCCCCCGGGTCACCCCGAGGAATGAGCAGTCCTTC. Amino acids: CATSPRVTPRNEQSF.